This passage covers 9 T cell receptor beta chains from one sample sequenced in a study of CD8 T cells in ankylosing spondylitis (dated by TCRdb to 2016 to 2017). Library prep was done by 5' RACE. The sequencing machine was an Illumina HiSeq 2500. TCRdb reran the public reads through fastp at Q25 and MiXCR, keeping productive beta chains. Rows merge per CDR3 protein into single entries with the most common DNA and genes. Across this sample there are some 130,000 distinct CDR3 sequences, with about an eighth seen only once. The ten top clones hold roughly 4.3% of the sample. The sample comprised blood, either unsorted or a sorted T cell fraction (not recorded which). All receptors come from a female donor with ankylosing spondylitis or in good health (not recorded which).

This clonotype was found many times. Here the CDR3 DNA reads TGTGCCAGCAGCCAAGGGTCCAGGGCCATGAACACTGAAGCTTTCTTT. Residues: CASSQGSRAMNTEAFF. The chain couples TRBV4-2 to TRBJ1-1; D is perhaps TRBD1 (5 bases). Trimming cost V 1 base and J 0 bases, with 12 bases left between them. The CDR3 contains 16 residues. Looked up from germline, CDR1 is LGHNA and CDR2 is YNFKEQ.

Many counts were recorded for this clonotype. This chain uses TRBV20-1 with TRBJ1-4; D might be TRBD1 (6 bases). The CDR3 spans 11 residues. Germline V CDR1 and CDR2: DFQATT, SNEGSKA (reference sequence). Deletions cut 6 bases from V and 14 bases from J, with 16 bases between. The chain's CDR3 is CSAPTYTGLFF. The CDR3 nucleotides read TGCAGTGCCCCTACTTACACAGGGCTGTTTTTT.

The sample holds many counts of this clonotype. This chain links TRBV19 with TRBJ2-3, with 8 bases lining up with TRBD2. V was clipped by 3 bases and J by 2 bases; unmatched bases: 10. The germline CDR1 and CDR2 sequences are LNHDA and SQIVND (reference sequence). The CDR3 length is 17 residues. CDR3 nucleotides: TGTGCCAGTAGTATGGAGGGTAGCGGGATAACCACAGATACGCAGTATTTT. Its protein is CASSMEGSGITTDTQYF.

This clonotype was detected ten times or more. The CDR3 DNA follows: TGCAGTGCTGCCCCTAGCGGGAGGGCCTTCTACGGTGAGCAGTTCTTC. Amino acids: CSAAPSGRAFYGEQFF. The chain joins TRBV20-1 to TRBJ2-1, with 12 bases fitting TRBD2. The J segment lost 9 bases and the V segment lost 5 bases, leaving 14 bases of the junction unmatched. The germline gives CDR1 DFQATT, CDR2 SNEGSKA (reference sequence). There are 16 residues in the CDR3.

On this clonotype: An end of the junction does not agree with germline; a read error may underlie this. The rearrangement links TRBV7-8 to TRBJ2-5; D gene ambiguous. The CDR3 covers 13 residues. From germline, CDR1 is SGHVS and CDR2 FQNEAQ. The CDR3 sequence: CASSPRWQEAQYF. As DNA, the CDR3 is TGTGCCAGCAGCCCTAGGTGGCAAGAGGCCCAGTACTTC.

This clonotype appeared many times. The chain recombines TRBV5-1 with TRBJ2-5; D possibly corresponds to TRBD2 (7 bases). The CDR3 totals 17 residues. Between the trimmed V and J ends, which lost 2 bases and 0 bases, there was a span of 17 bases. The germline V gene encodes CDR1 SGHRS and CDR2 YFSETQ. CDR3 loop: CASSLRGGAWNQETQYF. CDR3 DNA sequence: TGCGCCAGCAGCTTAAGGGGGGGGGCGTGGAACCAAGAGACCCAGTACTTC. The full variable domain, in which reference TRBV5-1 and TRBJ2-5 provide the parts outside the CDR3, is KAGVTQTPRYLIKTRGQQVTLSCSPISGHRSVSWYQQTPGQGLQFLFEYFSETQRNKGNFPGRFSGRQFSNSRSEMNVSTLELGDSALYLCASSLRGGAWNQETQYFGPGTRLLVL.

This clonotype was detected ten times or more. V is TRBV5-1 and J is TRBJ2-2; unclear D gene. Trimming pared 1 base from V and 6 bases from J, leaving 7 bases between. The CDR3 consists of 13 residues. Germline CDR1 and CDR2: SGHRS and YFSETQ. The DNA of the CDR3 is TGCGCCAGCAGCTTGATGGAGTCCGGGGAGCTGTTTTTT. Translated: CASSLMESGELFF.

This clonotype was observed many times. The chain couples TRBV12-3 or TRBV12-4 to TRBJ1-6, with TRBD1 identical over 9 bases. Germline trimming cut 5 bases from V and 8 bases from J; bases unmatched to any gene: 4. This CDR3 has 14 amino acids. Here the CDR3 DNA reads TGTGCCAGCAGTCCGCGGGACAGGGATTCACCCCTCCACTTT. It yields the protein CASSPRDRDSPLHF.

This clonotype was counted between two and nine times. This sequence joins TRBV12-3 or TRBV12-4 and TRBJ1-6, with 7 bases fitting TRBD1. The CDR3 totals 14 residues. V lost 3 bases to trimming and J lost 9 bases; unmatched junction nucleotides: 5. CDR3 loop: CASSFGTASSPLHF. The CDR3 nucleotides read TGTGCCAGCAGTTTCGGGACAGCCTCTTCACCCCTCCACTTT.